Listed below are T cell receptor beta chains from one sample, sequenced in a study of cytomegalovirus exposure and HLA in healthy donors. Measured with immunoSEQ multiplex PCR; TCRdb has only the in-frame clones, and not every one. Here the sample spans 180,000 or so clones, around nine tenths being singletons. The sequenced sample consisted of PBMCs. The origin of the receptors is a man between 18 and 29 years old in good health and CMV-seropositive. Each CDR3 is given with its conserved first and last residue. A D gene is named only where the DNA matches it firmly. Clone size appears in some rows only: once, few, many, or a class for an expanded clone.

v_call: TRBV27; j_call: TRBJ1-2; clone_size: .; d_call: .; cdr3_aa: CASSPESVSSNYGYTF; cdr3_nt: TGTGCCAGCAGTCCGGAGAGTGTCAGTTCGAACTATGGCTACACCTTC
v_call: TRBV7-8; j_call: TRBJ1-3; clone_size: .; d_call: TRBD1; cdr3_aa: CASSPDRANTIYF; cdr3_nt: TGTGCCAGCAGCCCTGACAGGGCAAACACCATATATTTT
v_call: TRBV7-9; j_call: TRBJ1-5; clone_size: .; d_call: .; cdr3_aa: CASSLVVGQPQHF; cdr3_nt: TGTGCCAGCAGCTTGGTGGTGGGCCAGCCCCAGCATTTT
v_call: TRBV7-9; j_call: TRBJ2-7; clone_size: .; d_call: .; cdr3_aa: CASSTTGTYEQYF; cdr3_nt: TGTGCCAGCAGCACGACAGGAACCTACGAGCAGTACTTC
v_call: TRBV2; j_call: TRBJ1-5; clone_size: .; d_call: TRBD1; cdr3_aa: CASTLDRNNQPQHF; cdr3_nt: TGTGCCAGCACTTTGGACAGGAACAATCAGCCCCAGCATTTT
v_call: TRBV7-9; j_call: TRBJ1-2; clone_size: .; d_call: .; cdr3_aa: CASTPGGTNYGYTF; cdr3_nt: TGTGCCAGCACCCCTGGGGGGACTAACTATGGCTACACCTTC
v_call: TRBV30; j_call: TRBJ2-2; clone_size: .; d_call: TRBD2; cdr3_aa: CAWSGGGNTGELFF; cdr3_nt: TGTGCCTGGAGTGGGGGGGGGAACACCGGGGAGCTGTTTTTT
v_call: TRBV7-2; j_call: TRBJ2-5; clone_size: .; d_call: TRBD2; cdr3_aa: CASSTRGGGRAMLRETQYF; cdr3_nt: TGTGCCAGCAGCACCCGGGGGGGCGGGAGGGCCATGTTGAGAGAGACCCAGTACTTC
v_call: TRBV9; j_call: TRBJ2-1; clone_size: .; d_call: .; cdr3_aa: CASSPGEQFF; cdr3_nt: TGTGCCAGCAGCCCCGGTGAGCAGTTCTTC
v_call: TRBV10-3; j_call: TRBJ2-7; clone_size: few; d_call: TRBD2; cdr3_aa: CAISAVTSGPYEQYF; cdr3_nt: TGTGCCATCAGTGCCGTGACTAGCGGACCCTACGAGCAGTACTTC
v_call: TRBV4-3; j_call: TRBJ2-7; clone_size: once; d_call: TRBD2; cdr3_aa: CASSQDWLAAYEQYF; cdr3_nt: TGCGCCAGCAGCCAAGATTGGCTAGCGGCCTACGAGCAGTACTTC
v_call: TRBV10-3; j_call: TRBJ1-4; clone_size: .; d_call: .; cdr3_aa: CAISGVLLEKLFF; cdr3_nt: TGTGCCATCAGCGGGGTCCTACTTGAAAAACTGTTTTTT
v_call: TRBV4-1; j_call: TRBJ2-1; clone_size: .; d_call: .; cdr3_aa: CASSQALDSDEQFF; cdr3_nt: TGCGCCAGCAGCCAAGCCCTGGACTCGGATGAGCAGTTCTTC
v_call: TRBV25-1; j_call: TRBJ1-3; clone_size: few; d_call: TRBD1; cdr3_aa: CASSDTGQGDTIYF; cdr3_nt: TGTGCCAGCAGTGACACCGGACAGGGAGACACCATATATTTT
v_call: TRBV30; j_call: TRBJ1-5; clone_size: .; d_call: .; cdr3_aa: CAWSTGSNQPQHF; cdr3_nt: TGTGCCTGGAGTACAGGGAGCAATCAGCCCCAGCATTTT
v_call: TRBV15; j_call: TRBJ2-7; clone_size: .; d_call: TRBD1; cdr3_aa: CATSRDILGQGAYEQYF; cdr3_nt: TGTGCCACCAGCAGAGATATCCTTGGGCAGGGGGCCTACGAGCAGTACTTC
v_call: TRBV29-1; j_call: TRBJ1-4; clone_size: .; d_call: TRBD1; cdr3_aa: CSVPGQGYEKLFF; cdr3_nt: TGCAGCGTGCCGGGACAGGGGTATGAAAAACTGTTTTTT
v_call: TRBV19; j_call: TRBJ1-5; clone_size: .; d_call: .; cdr3_aa: CASSWDTSRHSNQPQHF; cdr3_nt: TGTGCCAGTAGTTGGGACACTTCTAGGCATAGCAATCAGCCCCAGCATTTT
v_call: TRBV30; j_call: TRBJ2-3; clone_size: .; d_call: .; cdr3_aa: CAWSWGGPDTQYF; cdr3_nt: TGTGCCTGGAGTTGGGGGGGCCCAGATACGCAGTATTTT
v_call: TRBV7-9; j_call: TRBJ1-3; clone_size: .; d_call: TRBD1; cdr3_aa: CASRYGTGGSSSGNTIYF; cdr3_nt: TGTGCCAGCAGATACGGGACAGGGGGCTCGAGCTCTGGAAACACCATATATTTT
v_call: TRBV7-2; j_call: TRBJ2-5; clone_size: .; d_call: TRBD2; cdr3_aa: CASSLNSGRETQYF; cdr3_nt: TGTGCCAGCAGCTTAAATAGCGGGAGGGAGACCCAGTACTTC
v_call: TRBV5-1; j_call: TRBJ1-2; clone_size: .; d_call: TRBD1; cdr3_aa: CASSVVMGQGEGYTF; cdr3_nt: TGCGCCAGCAGCGTTGTAATGGGACAGGGAGAGGGCTACACCTTC
v_call: TRBV1; j_call: TRBJ2-3; clone_size: many; d_call: .; cdr3_aa: CTSSQSGGTDTQYF; cdr3_nt: TGCACCAGCAGCCAAAGCGGGGGCACAGATACGCAGTATTTT
v_call: TRBV5-6; j_call: TRBJ2-7; clone_size: .; d_call: .; cdr3_aa: CASSSQGNEQYF; cdr3_nt: TGTGCCAGCAGCTCTCAGGGCAACGAGCAGTACTTC
v_call: TRBV6-1; j_call: TRBJ1-5; clone_size: .; d_call: TRBD1; cdr3_aa: CASRDRVGSNQPQHF; cdr3_nt: TGTGCCAGCAGGGACAGGGTCGGTAGCAATCAGCCCCAGCATTTT
v_call: TRBV9; j_call: TRBJ2-7; clone_size: .; d_call: TRBD2; cdr3_aa: CASSVAPGGWESYEQYF; cdr3_nt: TGTGCCAGCAGCGTAGCTCCGGGAGGGTGGGAGTCGTACGAGCAGTACTTC
v_call: TRBV7-2; j_call: TRBJ2-5; clone_size: .; d_call: .; cdr3_aa: CASSLGGLAPGETQYF; cdr3_nt: TGTGCCAGCAGCTTAGGGGGGCTAGCTCCGGGGGAGACCCAGTACTTC
v_call: TRBV5-4; j_call: TRBJ2-1; clone_size: .; d_call: .; cdr3_aa: CASSSSGPTSYNEQFF; cdr3_nt: TGTGCCAGCAGCTCCAGCGGACCGACCTCCTACAATGAGCAGTTCTTC
v_call: TRBV2; j_call: TRBJ1-1; clone_size: .; d_call: TRBD1; cdr3_aa: CASRRQGARTEAFF; cdr3_nt: TGTGCCAGCAGACGACAGGGGGCTCGCACTGAAGCTTTCTTT
v_call: TRBV9; j_call: TRBJ2-7; clone_size: .; d_call: .; cdr3_aa: CASSVHRDGTHEQYF; cdr3_nt: TGTGCCAGCAGCGTCCACAGGGATGGAACCCACGAGCAGTACTTC
v_call: TRBV30; j_call: TRBJ2-1; clone_size: .; d_call: TRBD2; cdr3_aa: CAWKGSGVPEQFF; cdr3_nt: TGTGCCTGGAAAGGTAGCGGGGTTCCTGAGCAGTTCTTC
v_call: TRBV5-6; j_call: TRBJ2-6; clone_size: .; d_call: .; cdr3_aa: CASSTSIVTSRANVLTF; cdr3_nt: TGTGCCAGCTCGACATCAATAGTCACAAGTCGGGCCAACGTCCTGACTTTC
v_call: TRBV25-1; j_call: TRBJ2-5; clone_size: .; d_call: .; cdr3_aa: CASSEYYGETQYF; cdr3_nt: TGTGCCAGCAGTGAATATTACGGGGAGACCCAGTACTTC
v_call: TRBV7-9; j_call: TRBJ2-5; clone_size: .; d_call: TRBD2; cdr3_aa: CAILGLAQETQYF; cdr3_nt: TGTGCCATCCTAGGACTAGCTCAAGAGACCCAGTACTTC
v_call: TRBV28; j_call: TRBJ2-7; clone_size: .; d_call: .; cdr3_aa: CASSPPEGWVEQYF; cdr3_nt: TGTGCCAGCAGTCCGCCGGAGGGATGGGTCGAGCAGTACTTC
v_call: TRBV7-3; j_call: TRBJ2-3; clone_size: .; d_call: TRBD2; cdr3_aa: CASSLIARSGLLAGSTDTQYF; cdr3_nt: TGTGCCAGCAGCTTAATAGCGAGGTCGGGACTACTAGCGGGGAGCACAGATACGCAGTATTTT
v_call: TRBV19; j_call: TRBJ2-5; clone_size: .; d_call: .; cdr3_aa: CASSFGGGGGETQYF; cdr3_nt: TGTGCCAGTAGTTTCGGGGGAGGGGGGGGAGAGACCCAGTACTTC
v_call: TRBV27; j_call: TRBJ1-3; clone_size: few; d_call: .; cdr3_aa: CASSTRQPHSGNTIYF; cdr3_nt: TGTGCCAGCAGTACACGACAGCCGCACAGTGGAAACACCATATATTTT
v_call: TRBV29-1; j_call: TRBJ1-1; clone_size: .; d_call: TRBD1; cdr3_aa: CSVYPTGQGAEAFF; cdr3_nt: TGCAGCGTTTACCCCACCGGACAGGGGGCTGAAGCTTTCTTT
v_call: TRBV5-4; j_call: TRBJ1-1; clone_size: .; d_call: TRBD1; cdr3_aa: CASSQGQGILGTEAFF; cdr3_nt: TGTGCCAGCAGCCAGGGACAGGGGATTCTTGGGACTGAAGCTTTCTTT
v_call: TRBV4-2; j_call: TRBJ1-2; clone_size: few; d_call: .; cdr3_aa: CASSQDLRDFYGYTF; cdr3_nt: TGTGCCAGCAGCCAAGATCTCAGGGATTTTTATGGCTACACCTTC
v_call: TRBV6-1; j_call: TRBJ2-2; clone_size: few; d_call: TRBD2; cdr3_aa: CASSGTIARGELFF; cdr3_nt: TGTGCCAGTTCCGGGACTATCGCGCGAGGGGAGCTGTTTTTT
v_call: TRBV5-5; j_call: TRBJ1-2; clone_size: .; d_call: .; cdr3_aa: CASSLASGLVAYGYTF; cdr3_nt: TGTGCCAGCAGCTTGGCGTCAGGGCTAGTCGCCTATGGCTACACCTTC
v_call: TRBV13; j_call: TRBJ2-7; clone_size: .; d_call: TRBD1; cdr3_aa: CASSRGAGGYEQYF; cdr3_nt: TGTGCCAGCAGCCGAGGGGCAGGGGGCTACGAGCAGTACTTC
v_call: TRBV12-5; j_call: TRBJ1-2; clone_size: .; d_call: TRBD1; cdr3_aa: CASAGPGQGTYGYTF; cdr3_nt: TGTGCTAGTGCCGGACCGGGACAGGGCACCTATGGCTACACCTTC
v_call: TRBV4-1; j_call: TRBJ1-2; clone_size: once; d_call: .; cdr3_aa: CASSQVSGFPGGYTF; cdr3_nt: TGCGCCAGCAGCCAAGTATCAGGGTTCCCCGGCGGCTACACCTTC
v_call: TRBV10-3; j_call: TRBJ2-2; clone_size: .; d_call: TRBD1; cdr3_aa: CAIMQGAQTGELFF; cdr3_nt: TGTGCCATCATGCAGGGGGCACAAACCGGGGAGCTGTTTTTT
v_call: TRBV11-3; j_call: TRBJ1-2; clone_size: .; d_call: .; cdr3_aa: CASSLDGGRDYGYTF; cdr3_nt: TGTGCCAGCAGCTTAGATGGTGGCAGGGACTATGGCTACACCTTC
v_call: TRBV9; j_call: TRBJ2-3; clone_size: .; d_call: TRBD1; cdr3_aa: CASSPRQGSTTDTQYF; cdr3_nt: TGTGCCAGCAGCCCCCGACAGGGTTCAACCACAGATACGCAGTATTTT
v_call: TRBV27; j_call: TRBJ2-2; clone_size: .; d_call: .; cdr3_aa: CASSQGGAGELFF; cdr3_nt: TGTGCCAGCAGTCAAGGGGGGGCCGGGGAGCTGTTTTTT
v_call: TRBV5-1; j_call: TRBJ2-1; clone_size: .; d_call: TRBD2; cdr3_aa: CASSFLAGAGNEQFF; cdr3_nt: TGCGCCAGCAGCTTCTTGGCGGGAGCTGGAAATGAGCAGTTCTTC
v_call: TRBV29-1; j_call: TRBJ1-1; clone_size: .; d_call: .; cdr3_aa: CSAKKRKTTVQGEAFF; cdr3_nt: TGCAGCGCAAAGAAACGGAAAACGACAGTCCAAGGGGAAGCTTTCTTT
v_call: TRBV7-7; j_call: TRBJ2-5; clone_size: .; d_call: TRBD1; cdr3_aa: CASSLRGPETQYF; cdr3_nt: TGTGCTAGCAGCCTCAGGGGGCCGGAGACCCAGTACTTC
v_call: TRBV2; j_call: TRBJ2-7; clone_size: .; d_call: TRBD1; cdr3_aa: CASGGTGRYEQYF; cdr3_nt: TGTGCCAGCGGGGGGACAGGTAGATACGAGCAGTACTTC